One T cell receptor (beta chain) is described in this entry. Its antigen remains unknown. These data belong to a study of shared clonotypes between healthy human individuals. Whole-study results and caveats: A limitation of the genetic and exposure-history diversity represented arose from few donors. Clonotype sharing levels among donors were expected to vary with sequencing depth.

The protocol was immunoSEQ multiplex PCR, while the TCRdb copy is restricted to in-frame clones and leaves out a portion. The data contain approximately 340,000 clones, around 74% of them singletons. The source material was memory CD4+ T cells sorted from blood. Specified subset: CD45RA-negative fraction. This sequence originates from a young man in good health.

CDR3 coding DNA: TGTGCCAGCAGTTTAAAGGGGAGCGGGAGGACGATCTACAATGAGCAGTTCTTC. Its translation: CASSLKGSGRTIYNEQFF. The gene calls are TRBV27 and TRBJ2-1, with 9 bases fitting TRBD2. After removal of 2 bases from V and 3 bases from J, the junction contained 11 bases not matched to a gene. The CDR3 runs 18 residues. Germline V gene data show CDR1 as MNHEY and CDR2 as SMNVEV (reference sequence).